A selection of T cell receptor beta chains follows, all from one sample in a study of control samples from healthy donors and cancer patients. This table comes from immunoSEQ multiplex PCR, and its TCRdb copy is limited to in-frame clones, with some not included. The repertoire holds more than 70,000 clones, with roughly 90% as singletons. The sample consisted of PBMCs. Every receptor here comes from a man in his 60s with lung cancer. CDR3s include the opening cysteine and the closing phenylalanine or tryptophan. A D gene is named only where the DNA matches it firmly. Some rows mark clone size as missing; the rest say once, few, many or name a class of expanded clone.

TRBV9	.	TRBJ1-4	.	CASSPRGGIQAEKLFF	TGTGCCAGCAGCCCCCGGGGAGGGATTCAGGCTGAAAAACTGTTTTTT
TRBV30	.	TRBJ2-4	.	CAWSVRSRGNIQYF	TGTGCCTGGAGTGTCCGATCTAGGGGAAACATTCAGTACTTC
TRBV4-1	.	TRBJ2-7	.	CASSSNPQGRTADEQYF	TGCGCCAGCAGCTCCAATCCCCAGGGGAGGACGGCAGACGAGCAGTACTTC
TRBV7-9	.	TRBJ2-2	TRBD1	CASSRTGLTGELFF	TGTGCCAGCAGTCGGACAGGGCTCACCGGGGAGCTGTTTTTT
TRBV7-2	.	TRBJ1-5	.	CASSLVPGQPQHF	TGTGCCAGCAGCTTAGTTCCGGGACAGCCCCAGCATTTT
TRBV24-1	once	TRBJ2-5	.	CATSDYGTPRGMPLYF	TGTGCCACCAGTGACTACGGGACTCCCCGTGGGATGCCCCTTTACTTC
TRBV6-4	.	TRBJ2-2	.	CASSDGSAAGELFF	TGTGCCAGCAGTGATGGTTCCGCGGCCGGGGAGCTGTTTTTT
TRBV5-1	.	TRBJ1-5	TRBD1	CASSLTGGDSANQPQHF	TGCGCCAGCAGCTTGACAGGGGGCGACTCCGCCAATCAGCCCCAGCATTTT
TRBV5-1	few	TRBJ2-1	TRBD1	CASSPGQGVYEQFF	TGCGCCAGCAGCCCGGGACAGGGTGTTTATGAGCAGTTCTTC
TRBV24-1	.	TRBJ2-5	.	CATSDFDRGAETQYF	TGTGCCACCAGTGATTTTGATAGGGGAGCAGAGACCCAGTACTTC
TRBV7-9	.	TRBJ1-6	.	CASSRGQLSPLHF	TGTGCCAGCAGCCGTGGACAGCTTTCACCCCTCCACTTT
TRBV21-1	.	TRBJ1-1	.	CASRDRGPTPEAFF	TGTGCCAGCAGAGACAGGGGGCCAACCCCCGAAGCTTTCTTT
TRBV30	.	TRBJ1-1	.	CAWSEGQANTEAFF	TGTGCCTGGAGTGAGGGGCAGGCCAACACTGAAGCTTTCTTT
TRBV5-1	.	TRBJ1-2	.	CASSLGGLDYGYTF	TGCGCCAGCAGCTTGGGGGGGTTGGACTATGGCTACACCTTC
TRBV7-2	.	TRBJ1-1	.	CASSSRGNTEAFF	TGTGCCAGCAGCTCCAGGGGTAACACTGAAGCTTTCTTT
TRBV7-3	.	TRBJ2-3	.	CASSLTTRHDTQYF	TGTGCCAGCAGCTTAACAACGAGGCACGATACGCAGTATTTT
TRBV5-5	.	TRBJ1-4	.	CASSLTGTNEKLFF	TGTGCCAGCAGCTTGACAGGGACTAATGAAAAACTGTTTTTT
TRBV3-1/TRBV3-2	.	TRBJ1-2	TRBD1	CASSQSAGGAGYGYTF	TGTGCCAGCAGCCAATCGGCAGGGGGCGCAGGCTATGGCTACACCTTC
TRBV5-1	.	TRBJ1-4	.	CASQQGGLRTNEKLFF	TGCGCCAGCCAACAGGGAGGGTTGCGAACTAATGAAAAACTGTTTTTT
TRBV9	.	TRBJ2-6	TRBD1	CASSGIMDRRSGANVLTF	TGTGCCAGCAGCGGGATCATGGACAGGCGCTCTGGGGCCAACGTCCTGACTTTC
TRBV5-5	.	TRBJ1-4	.	CASSVTDTNEKLFF	TGTGCCAGCAGCGTGACAGATACTAATGAAAAACTGTTTTTT
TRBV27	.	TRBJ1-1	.	CASSPPNRNTEAFF	TGTGCCAGCAGTCCCCCGAATAGAAACACTGAAGCTTTCTTT
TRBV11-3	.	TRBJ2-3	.	CASSLELDTDTQYF	TGTGCCAGCAGTCTAGAGCTGGACACAGATACGCAGTATTTT
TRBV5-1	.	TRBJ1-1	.	CASSPVVQGYTEAFF	TGCGCCAGCAGCCCGGTCGTACAGGGTTACACTGAAGCTTTCTTT
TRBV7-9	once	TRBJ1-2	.	CASSLVRWGYTF	TGTGCCAGCAGCTTAGTTCGGTGGGGCTACACCTTC
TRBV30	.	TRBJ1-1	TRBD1	CAWSVQGWTEAFF	TGTGCCTGGAGTGTACAGGGGTGGACTGAAGCTTTCTTT
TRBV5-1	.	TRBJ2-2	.	CASSLARGHGGELFF	TGCGCCAGCAGCTTGGCCCGGGGGCACGGCGGGGAGCTGTTTTTT
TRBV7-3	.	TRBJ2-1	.	CASSLTGANYNEQFF	TGTGCCAGCAGCTTAACCGGGGCTAACTACAATGAGCAGTTCTTC
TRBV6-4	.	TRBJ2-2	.	CASSDSKSPANTGELFF	TGTGCCAGCAGTGACTCTAAATCTCCAGCGAACACCGGGGAGCTGTTTTTT
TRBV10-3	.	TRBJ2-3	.	CAISEFLGLNPSTDTQYF	TGTGCCATCAGTGAGTTCTTGGGACTCAACCCTAGCACAGATACGCAGTATTTT
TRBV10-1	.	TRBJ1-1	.	CASSEKGRSNTEAFF	TGCGCCAGCAGTGAGAAGGGACGTTCGAACACTGAAGCTTTCTTT
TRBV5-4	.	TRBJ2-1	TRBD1	CASSNKGTGTGGYNEQFF	TGTGCCAGCAGCAACAAAGGAACCGGGACAGGGGGCTACAATGAGCAGTTCTTC
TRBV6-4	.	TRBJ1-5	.	CASSAHSNQPQHF	TGTGCCAGCAGCGCCCATAGCAATCAGCCCCAGCATTTT
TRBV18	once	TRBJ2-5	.	CASSPPWGTGAGETQYF	TGTGCCAGCTCACCACCATGGGGGACTGGGGCAGGAGAGACCCAGTACTTC
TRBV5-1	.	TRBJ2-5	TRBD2	CARSLEGGGAIKETQYF	TGCGCCCGCAGCTTGGAGGGCGGGGGGGCGATTAAGGAGACCCAGTACTTC
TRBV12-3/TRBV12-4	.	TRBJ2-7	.	CASSLVSYEQYF	TGTGCCAGCAGTTTAGTCTCCTACGAGCAGTACTTC